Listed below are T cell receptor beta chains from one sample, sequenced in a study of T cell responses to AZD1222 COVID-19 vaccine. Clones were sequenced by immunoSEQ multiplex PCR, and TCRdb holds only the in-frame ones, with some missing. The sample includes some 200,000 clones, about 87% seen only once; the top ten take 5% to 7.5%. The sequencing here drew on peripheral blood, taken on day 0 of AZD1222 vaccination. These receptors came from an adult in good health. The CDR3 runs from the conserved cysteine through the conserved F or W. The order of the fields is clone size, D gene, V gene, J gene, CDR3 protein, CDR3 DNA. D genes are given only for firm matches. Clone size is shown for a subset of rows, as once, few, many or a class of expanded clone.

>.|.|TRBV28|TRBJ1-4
CASSSAGEKLFF
TGTGCCAGCAGTTCAGCAGGGGAAAAACTGTTTTTT
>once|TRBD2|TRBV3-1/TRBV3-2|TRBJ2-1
CASSPLGLADNEQFF
TGTGCCAGCAGCCCATTGGGGCTAGCGGACAATGAGCAGTTCTTC
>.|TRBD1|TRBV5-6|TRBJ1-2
CASSLVGRGPYGYTF
TGTGCCAGCAGCCTCGTCGGGAGGGGGCCGTATGGCTACACCTTC
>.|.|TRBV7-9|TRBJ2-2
CASSPNTGELFF
TGTGCCAGCAGCCCAAACACCGGGGAGCTGTTTTTT
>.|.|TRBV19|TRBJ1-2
CASSRQLTGTYGYTF
TGTGCCAGTAGTAGACAACTTACAGGGACCTATGGCTACACCTTC
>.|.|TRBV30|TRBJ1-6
CAWTEGMGSPLHF
TGTGCCTGGACGGAGGGGATGGGTTCACCCCTCCACTTT
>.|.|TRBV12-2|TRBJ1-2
CASRLRKVLNYGYTF
TGTGCAAGTCGCTTAAGGAAAGTCCTTAACTATGGCTACACCTTC
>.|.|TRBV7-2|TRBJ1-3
CASSQDSSSGNTIYF
TGTGCCAGCAGCCAAGACAGTTCCTCTGGAAACACCATATATTTT
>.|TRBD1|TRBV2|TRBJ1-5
CASSESTGRNQPQHF
TGTGCCAGCAGTGAATCGACAGGGAGAAATCAGCCCCAGCATTTT
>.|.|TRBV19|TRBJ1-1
CASRSGWRGLGTEAFF
TGTGCCAGTCGATCGGGTTGGCGGGGGCTCGGAACTGAAGCTTTCTTT
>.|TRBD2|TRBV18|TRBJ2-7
CASSPSAGVEYEQYF
TGTGCCAGCTCACCAAGCGCGGGAGTTGAGTACGAGCAGTACTTC
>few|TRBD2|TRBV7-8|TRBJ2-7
CASSTPRTSGGAYEQYF
TGTGCCAGCAGCACTCCTCGGACTAGCGGGGGAGCCTACGAGCAGTACTTC
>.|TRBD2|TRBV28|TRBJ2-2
CASSLFASGNTGELFF
TGTGCCAGCAGTTTGTTTGCTAGCGGGAACACCGGGGAGCTGTTTTTT
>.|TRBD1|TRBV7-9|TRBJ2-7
CAISLGTGKYEQYF
TGTGCCATCTCCCTTGGGACAGGGAAGTACGAGCAGTACTTC
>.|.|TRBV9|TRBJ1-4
CASSPSGPVKLFF
TGTGCCAGCAGCCCGAGCGGGCCTGTAAAACTGTTTTTT
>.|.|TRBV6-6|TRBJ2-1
CASSYSALSNEQFF
TGTGCCAGCAGTTACTCGGCACTATCCAATGAGCAGTTCTTC
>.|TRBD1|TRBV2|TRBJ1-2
CASSEASDRGRGYTF
TGTGCCAGCAGTGAAGCGAGCGACAGGGGGCGAGGCTACACCTTC
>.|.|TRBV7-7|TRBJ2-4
CASSPETERSRPTKIHVQYF
TGTGCTAGCAGCCCTGAAACAGAGAGATCTCGTCCGACCAAGATTCATGTTCAGTACTTC
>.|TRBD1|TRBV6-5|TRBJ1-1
CASRAGGGTEAFF
TGTGCCAGCAGAGCAGGGGGGGGCACTGAAGCTTTCTTT
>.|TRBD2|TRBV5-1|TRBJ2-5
CASSSSGTSGGGETQYF
TGCGCCAGCAGCTCCTCCGGGACTAGCGGGGGGGGAGAGACCCAGTACTTC
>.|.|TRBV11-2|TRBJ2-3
CASSLDTRTDTQYF
TGTGCCAGCAGCCTCGACACCCGCACAGATACGCAGTATTTT
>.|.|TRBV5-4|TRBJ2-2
CASSFGGTNTGELFF
TGTGCCAGCAGCTTCGGGGGTACGAACACCGGGGAGCTGTTTTTT
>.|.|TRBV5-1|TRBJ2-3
CASSPPQGAGTDTQYF
TGCGCCAGCAGCCCCCCTCAAGGGGCGGGAACAGATACGCAGTATTTT
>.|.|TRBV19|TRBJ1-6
CASSTVQAPRSPLHF
TGTGCCAGTAGTACTGTACAGGCGCCCAGATCACCCCTCCACTTT
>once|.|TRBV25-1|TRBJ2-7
CASKGSYEQYF
TGTGCCAGCAAAGGCTCCTACGAGCAGTACTTC
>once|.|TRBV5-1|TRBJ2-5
CASSLVGYETQYF
TGCGCCAGCAGCTTGGTGGGGTATGAGACCCAGTACTTC